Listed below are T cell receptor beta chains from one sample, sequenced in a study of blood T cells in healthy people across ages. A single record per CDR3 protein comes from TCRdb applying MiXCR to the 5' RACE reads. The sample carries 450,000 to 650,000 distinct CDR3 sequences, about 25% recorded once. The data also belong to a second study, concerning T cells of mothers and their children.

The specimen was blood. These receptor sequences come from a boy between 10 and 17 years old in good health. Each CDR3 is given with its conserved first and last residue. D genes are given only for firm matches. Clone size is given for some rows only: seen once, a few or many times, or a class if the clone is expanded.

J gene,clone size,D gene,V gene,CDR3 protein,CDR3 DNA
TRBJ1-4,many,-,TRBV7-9,CASSSIVEGGLFF,TGTGCCAGCAGCTCCATCGTGGAGGGCGGTCTGTTTTTT
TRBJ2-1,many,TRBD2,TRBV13,CASSPRTSGSMGNEQFF,TGTGCCAGCAGCCCGAGGACTAGCGGGAGTATGGGCAATGAGCAGTTCTTC
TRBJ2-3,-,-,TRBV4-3,CASSQDRADFTDTQYF,TGCGCCAGCAGCCAAGATCGAGCGGATTTCACAGATACGCAGTATTTT
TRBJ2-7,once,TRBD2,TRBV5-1,CASSLTSGPSYEQYF,TGCGCCAGCAGCCTTACTAGCGGGCCCTCCTACGAGCAGTACTTC
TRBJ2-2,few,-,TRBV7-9,CASSLRLRNTPVNTGELFF,TGTGCCAGCAGCCTACGATTGCGCAATACGCCGGTGAACACCGGGGAGCTGTTTTTT
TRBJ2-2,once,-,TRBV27,CASSWQGNTGELFF,TGTGCCAGCAGTTGGCAGGGCAACACCGGGGAGCTGTTTTTT
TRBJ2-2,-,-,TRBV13,CASSFEGSPNRELFF,TGTGCCAGCAGCTTTGAAGGGTCGCCGAATCGGGAGCTGTTTTTT
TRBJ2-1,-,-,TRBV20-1,CSALVAGRTYNEQFF,TGCAGTGCTCTTGTAGCTGGGAGAACCTACAATGAGCAGTTCTTC
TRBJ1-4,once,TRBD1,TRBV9,CASSGGGGEKLFF,TGTGCCAGCAGCGGAGGGGGCGGGGAAAAACTGTTTTTT
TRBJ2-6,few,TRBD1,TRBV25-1,CASTGQGSRANVLTF,TGTGCCAGCACAGGACAGGGTTCGAGGGCCAACGTCCTGACTTTC
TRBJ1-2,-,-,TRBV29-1,CSVEDALGSRANYGYTF,TGCAGCGTTGAAGACGCGTTGGGTTCCCGTGCTAACTATGGCTACACCTTC
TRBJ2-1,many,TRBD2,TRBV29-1,CSVEMALAGDYNEQFF,TGCAGCGTTGAAATGGCACTAGCGGGGGACTACAATGAGCAGTTCTTC
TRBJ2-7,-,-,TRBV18,CASSPDRLAYEQYF,TGTGCCAGCTCACCCGACAGGCTGGCCTACGAGCAGTACTTC
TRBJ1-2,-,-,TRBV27,CASSLWALDGYTF,TGTGCCAGCAGTTTATGGGCCCTGGATGGCTACACCTTC
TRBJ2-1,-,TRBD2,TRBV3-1,CASSQDSRFGRGVRNEQFF,TGTGCCAGCAGCCAAGATAGTAGGTTCGGGCGGGGGGTGAGGAATGAGCAGTTCTTC
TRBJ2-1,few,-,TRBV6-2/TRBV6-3,CASSFLTSLRYTEQFF,TGTGCCAGCAGTTTCCTTACTAGCCTCCGTTACACTGAGCAGTTCTTC
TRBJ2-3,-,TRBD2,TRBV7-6,CASSFVAGGTDTQYF,TGTGCCAGCAGCTTTGTCGCGGGAGGGACAGATACGCAGTATTTT
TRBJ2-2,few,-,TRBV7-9,CASRAGNTGELFF,TGTGCCAGCAGGGCCGGGAACACCGGGGAGCTGTTTTTT
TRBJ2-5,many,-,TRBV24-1,CATSDPGTSQETQYF,TGTGCCACCAGTGACCCCGGGACTTCCCAAGAGACCCAGTACTTC